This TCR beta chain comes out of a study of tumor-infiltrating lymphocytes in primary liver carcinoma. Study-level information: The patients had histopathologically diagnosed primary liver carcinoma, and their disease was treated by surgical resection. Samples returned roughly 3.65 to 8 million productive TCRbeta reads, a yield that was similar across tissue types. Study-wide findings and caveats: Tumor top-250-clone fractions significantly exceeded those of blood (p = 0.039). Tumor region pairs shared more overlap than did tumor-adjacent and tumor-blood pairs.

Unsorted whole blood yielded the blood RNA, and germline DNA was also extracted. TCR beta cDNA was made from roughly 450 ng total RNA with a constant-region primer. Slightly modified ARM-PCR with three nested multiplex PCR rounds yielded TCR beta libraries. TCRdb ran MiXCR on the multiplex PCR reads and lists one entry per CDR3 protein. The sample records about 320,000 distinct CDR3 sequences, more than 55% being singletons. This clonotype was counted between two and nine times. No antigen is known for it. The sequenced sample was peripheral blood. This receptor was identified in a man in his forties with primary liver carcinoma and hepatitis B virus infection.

This chain's CDR3 is CASSFQGGGEKLFF. The CDR3 coding sequence is TGCGCCAGCAGCTTTCAGGGCGGTGGAGAAAAACTGTTTTTT. The V call is TRBV5-1, the J call TRBJ1-4; D might be TRBD1 (5 bases). Germline assignment: CDR1 SGHRS and CDR2 YFSETQ. The CDR3 has 14 amino acids. Trimming shortened V by 2 bases and J by 8 bases, and 13 bases separated the two germline ends.